One T cell receptor (beta chain) is described in this entry. The sample comes from a study of T cell changes during pregnancy in multiple sclerosis. V lost 2 bases to trimming and J lost 1 base, with 14 bases between them. The CDR3 sequence is 16 residues long. Germline-derived CDR1 and CDR2 are SGHRS and YFSETQ. The data were produced by immunoSEQ multiplex PCR, yet TCRdb's version contains in-frame clones alone and is incomplete. This sample yields about 36,000 clones, of which approximately 89% are seen a single time; roughly 10% belongs to the top ten. Sequenced material: CD8+ T cells from peripheral blood mononuclear cells, taken in the third trimester of pregnancy. The source is a female donor with multiple sclerosis, enrolled in a pregnancy study. The chain has TRBV5-1 and TRBJ2-3; tentatively, D is TRBD2 (5 bases). In DNA form, the CDR3 reads TGCGCCAGCAGCTTACGCGGGCTGGACCGCACAGATACGCAGTATTTT. Its protein is CASSLRGLDRTDTQYF.